This TCR beta chain was sequenced for a study of identical twins' blood T cells. This clonotype appeared many times. One entry per CDR3 protein, called by TCRdb with MiXCR from the 5' RACE reads. The data contain 350,000 to 400,000 distinct CDR3 sequences, roughly 30% of them seen just once; the ten biggest clones take up around 5.6%. Trimming at V came to 0 bases and at J to 5 bases, leaving 8 bases not matched to a gene. CDR3 size: 17 residues. Germline CDR1 is LGHDT and CDR2 is YNNKEL (reference sequence). This sequence originates from a woman aged 18 to 49 in good health. The rearrangement joins TRBV3-1 to TRBJ2-2, with 8 bases aligning to TRBD2. Material: PBMCs. This CDR3 is CASSQERQRGWTGELFF. The CDR3 DNA sequence: TGTGCCAGCAGCCAAGAACGTCAGCGGGGGTGGACCGGGGAGCTGTTTTTT.